The 10 T cell receptor beta chains presented below share a single source sample, sequenced in a study of pediatric ulcerative colitis. Clones were sequenced by immunoSEQ multiplex PCR, and TCRdb holds only the in-frame ones, with some missing. The data show 30,000 to 45,000 clones, around four fifths seen once. The source material was blood. The receptors come from a girl between 10 and 17 years old with moderate ulcerative colitis.

The chain joins TRBV19 to TRBJ1-5, with D possibly TRBD1 on 5 matching bases. The CDR3 length is 14 residues. Per germline, CDR1 LNHDA and CDR2 SQIVND (reference sequence). Trimming pared 7 bases from V and 3 bases from J, leaving 13 bases between. CDR3 bases: TGTGCCAGTAACCGGAGGGGCCCCAATCAGCCCCAGCATTTT. It codes for CASNRRGPNQPQHF.

CDR3 bases: TGTGCCAGCAGCGCTGGGACTAGCATACAAGAGACCCAGTACTTC. Protein sequence: CASSAGTSIQETQYF. The chain joins TRBV9 to TRBJ2-5, with 9 bases identical to TRBD2. J gave up 2 bases and V 3 bases, and 5 bases lay outside the gene matches. Germline lookup yields CDR1 SGDLS and CDR2 YYNGEE. This CDR3 is 15 amino acids long.

The gene calls are TRBV5-4 and TRBJ1-1; 8 bases map to TRBD1. The V gene's germline CDR1 is SGHNT and CDR2 YYREEE (reference sequence). With V trimmed by 4 bases and J by 1 base, 9 bases remained unmatched. The CDR3 extends over 16 amino acids. In nucleotides, the CDR3 is TGTGCCAGCAGCCCGCAGGGGGCGTCGCGGAACACTGAAGCTTTCTTT. It is translated as CASSPQGASRNTEAFF.

The CDR3 is CASSLTSNQPQHF. DNA for the CDR3: TGTGCCAGCAGTTTGACTAGCAATCAGCCCCAGCATTTT. J is TRBJ1-5 and V is TRBV28; D uncertain. CDR1 is MDHEN and CDR2 is SYDVKM in the germline V gene. V was clipped by 3 bases and J by 0 bases, with 3 bases between them. The CDR3 contains 13 residues.

This clone has a single count. This chain links TRBV27 with TRBJ1-2; D might be TRBD1 (5 bases). V gave up 5 bases and J gave up 8 bases, with 24 bases separating them. Germline assignment: CDR1 MNHEY and CDR2 SMNVEV (reference sequence). The CDR3 spans 16 residues. CDR3 DNA sequence: TGTGCCAGCAGTCCCTCCGGGGAGGGGCCTGATTTGGGCTACACCTTC. It yields the protein CASSPSGEGPDLGYTF.

The rearrangement joins TRBV12-5 to TRBJ1-1; possibly TRBD1 for D (5 bases). Germline CDR1 and CDR2: LGHNT and FRNRAP. Trimming shortened V by 3 bases and J by 0 bases, and 11 bases separated the two germline ends. The CDR3 consists of 15 residues. DNA for the CDR3: TGTGCTAGTGGTTTAACAGGATTCATGAACACTGAAGCTTTCTTT. Translated, it gives CASGLTGFMNTEAFF.

This sequence joins TRBV6-1 and TRBJ1-1; D not certain. CDR3 size: 12 residues. Germline values: CDR1 MNHNS, CDR2 SASEGT. Trimming pared 11 bases from V and 1 base from J, leaving 11 bases between. As DNA, the CDR3 is TGTGCCGGCGGAAGTTGGAACACTGAAGCTTTCTTT. It yields the protein CAGGSWNTEAFF.

This chain uses TRBV27 with TRBJ1-5; D is unclear. The CDR3 length is 14 residues. The ends were cut back, 0 bases at V and 9 bases at J, with 12 bases in the middle. Germline loops: CDR1 MNHEY, CDR2 SMNVEV (reference sequence). The CDR3 sequence is CASSLSEAHGPQHF. For the CDR3, the DNA is TGTGCCAGCAGTTTATCGGAGGCCCACGGGCCCCAGCATTTT.

This clone was picked up one time. V usage is TRBV7-9 and J usage is TRBJ1-3, with a possible D match to TRBD1 (5 bases). CDR1 is SEHNR and CDR2 is FQNEAQ in the germline V gene (reference sequence). Deletions cut 2 bases from V and 0 bases from J, with 8 bases between. This CDR3 is 15 amino acids long. The CDR3 bases are TGTGCCAGCAGCTTACTCAGGGACTCTGGAAACACCATATATTTT. This translates into CASSLLRDSGNTIYF.

The chain is built from TRBV27 and TRBJ2-1, with D possibly matching TRBD2 (6 bases). Germline V gene data show CDR1 as MNHEY and CDR2 as SMNVEV (reference sequence). The V end was cut by 3 bases, the J end by 2 bases, with 14 bases between. CDR3 length equals 16 residues. DNA of the CDR3: TGTGCCAGCAGTTTCGGCCCGGGAGCCCCCTACAATGAGCAGTTCTTC. It is translated as CASSFGPGAPYNEQFF.